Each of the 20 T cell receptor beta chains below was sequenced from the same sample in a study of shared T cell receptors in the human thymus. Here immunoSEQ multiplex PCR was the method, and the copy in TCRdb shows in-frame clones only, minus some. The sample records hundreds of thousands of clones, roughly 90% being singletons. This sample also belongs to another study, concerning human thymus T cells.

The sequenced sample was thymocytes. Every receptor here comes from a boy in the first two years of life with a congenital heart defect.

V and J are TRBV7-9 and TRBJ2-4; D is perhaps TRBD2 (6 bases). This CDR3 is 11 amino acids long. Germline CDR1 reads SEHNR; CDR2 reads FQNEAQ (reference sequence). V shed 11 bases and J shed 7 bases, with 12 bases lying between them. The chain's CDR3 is CAGLTRNIQYF. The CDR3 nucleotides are TGTGCCGGGCTGACTAGGAACATTCAGTACTTC.

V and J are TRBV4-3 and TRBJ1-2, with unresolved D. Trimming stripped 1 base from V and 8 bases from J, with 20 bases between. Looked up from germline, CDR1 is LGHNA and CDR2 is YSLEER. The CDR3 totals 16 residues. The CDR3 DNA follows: TGCGCCAGCAGCCAAGGAGGTCCAGAGCTCCTCGAGGGCTACACCTTC. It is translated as CASSQGGPELLEGYTF.

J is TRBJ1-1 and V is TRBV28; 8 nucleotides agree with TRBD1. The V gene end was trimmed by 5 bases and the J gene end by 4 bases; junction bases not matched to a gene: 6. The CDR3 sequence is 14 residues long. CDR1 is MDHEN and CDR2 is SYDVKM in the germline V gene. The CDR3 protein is CASSPHTGGTEAFF. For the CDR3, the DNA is TGTGCCAGCAGTCCTCACACAGGGGGCACTGAAGCTTTCTTT.

The CDR3 protein is CASSQDLLAGVGQETQYF. The CDR3, as DNA: TGCGCCAGCAGCCAAGATTTACTAGCGGGAGTAGGGCAAGAGACCCAGTACTTC. The V and J genes are TRBV4-3 and TRBJ2-5, with 11 bases aligning to TRBD2. Germline-derived CDR1 and CDR2 are LGHNA and YSLEER. With V trimmed by 0 bases and J by 2 bases, 8 bases remained unmatched. This CDR3 spans 18 amino acids.

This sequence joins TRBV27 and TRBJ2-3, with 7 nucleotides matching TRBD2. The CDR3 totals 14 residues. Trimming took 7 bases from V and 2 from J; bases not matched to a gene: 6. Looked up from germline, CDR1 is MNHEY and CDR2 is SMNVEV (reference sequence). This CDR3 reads CASNWGGVTDTQYF. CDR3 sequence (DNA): TGTGCCAGCAATTGGGGGGGAGTCACAGATACGCAGTATTTT.

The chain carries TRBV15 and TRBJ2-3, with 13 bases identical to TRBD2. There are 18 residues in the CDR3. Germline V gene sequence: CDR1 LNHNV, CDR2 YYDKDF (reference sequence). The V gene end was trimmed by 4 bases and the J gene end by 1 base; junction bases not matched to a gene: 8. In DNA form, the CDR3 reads TGTGCCACCAGCAAGGGACTAGCGGGACCAAATGGCACAGATACGCAGTATTTT. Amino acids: CATSKGLAGPNGTDTQYF.

CDR3 DNA sequence: TGTGCCAGCAGCCAGGAAACAGGGCCCACCTACGAGCAGTACTTC. This translates into CASSQETGPTYEQYF. The rearrangement joins TRBV4-2 to TRBJ2-7, with D possibly being TRBD1 (6 bases). V was shortened by 3 bases and J by 2 bases, with 14 bases between the two germline ends. From germline, CDR1 is LGHNA and CDR2 YNFKEQ. This CDR3 contains 15 residues.

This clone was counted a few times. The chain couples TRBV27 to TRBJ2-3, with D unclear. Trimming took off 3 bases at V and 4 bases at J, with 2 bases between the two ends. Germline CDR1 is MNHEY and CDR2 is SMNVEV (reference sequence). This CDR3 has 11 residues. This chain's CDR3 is CASSFSDTQYF. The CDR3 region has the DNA TGTGCCAGCAGTTTCTCAGATACGCAGTATTTT.

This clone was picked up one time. The CDR3 nucleotides read TGTGCCCCTGGGCTAGCGGGAGCTAGGAATGAGCAGTTCTTC. This translates into CAPGLAGARNEQFF. This chain joins TRBV2 and TRBJ2-1, with TRBD2 matching over 10 bases. The CDR3 contains 14 residues. J lost 7 bases, V lost 11 bases, and 11 bases had no gene match. The V gene's germline CDR1 is SNHLY and CDR2 FYNNEI.

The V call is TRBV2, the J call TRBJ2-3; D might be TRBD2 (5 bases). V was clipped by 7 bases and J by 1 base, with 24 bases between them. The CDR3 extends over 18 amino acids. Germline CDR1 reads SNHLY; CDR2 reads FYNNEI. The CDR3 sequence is CASTIQVLASNRTDTQYF. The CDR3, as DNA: TGTGCCAGCACCATCCAGGTCCTAGCTTCGAATCGCACAGATACGCAGTATTTT.

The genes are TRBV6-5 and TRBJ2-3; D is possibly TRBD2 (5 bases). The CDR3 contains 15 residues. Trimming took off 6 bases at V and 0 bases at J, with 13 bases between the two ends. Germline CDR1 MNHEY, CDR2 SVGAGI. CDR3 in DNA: TGTGCCAGCAGAAACGAGGGTCCTAGCACAGATACGCAGTATTTT. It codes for CASRNEGPSTDTQYF.

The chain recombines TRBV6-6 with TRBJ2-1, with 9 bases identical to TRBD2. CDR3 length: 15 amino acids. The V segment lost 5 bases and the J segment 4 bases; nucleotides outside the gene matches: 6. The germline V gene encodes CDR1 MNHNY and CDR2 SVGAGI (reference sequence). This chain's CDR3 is CASSISGRDYNEQFF. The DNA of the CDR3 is TGTGCCAGCAGTATTAGCGGGAGAGATTACAATGAGCAGTTCTTC.

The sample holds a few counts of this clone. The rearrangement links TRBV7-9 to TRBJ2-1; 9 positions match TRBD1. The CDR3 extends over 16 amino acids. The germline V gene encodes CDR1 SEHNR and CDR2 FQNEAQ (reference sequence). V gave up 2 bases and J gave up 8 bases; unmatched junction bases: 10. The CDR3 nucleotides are TGTGCCAGCAGCTTATTTGTGGACAGGGGCCAGGATGAGCAGTTCTTC. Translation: CASSLFVDRGQDEQFF.

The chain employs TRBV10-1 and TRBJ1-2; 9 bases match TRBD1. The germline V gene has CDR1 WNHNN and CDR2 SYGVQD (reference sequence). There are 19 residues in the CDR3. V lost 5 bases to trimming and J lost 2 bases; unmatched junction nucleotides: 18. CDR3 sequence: CASSRLQKGQGSRNYGYTF. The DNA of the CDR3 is TGCGCCAGCAGTCGACTACAAAAAGGACAGGGGTCCCGAAACTATGGCTACACCTTC.

CDR3 DNA: TGTGCCAGCAGTTTATCTAGGGAGACAGGGGGATCCTACGAGCAGTACTTC. It translates to CASSLSRETGGSYEQYF. The rearrangement uses TRBV27 and TRBJ2-7, with 9 bases fitting TRBD1. CDR1 MNHEY and CDR2 SMNVEV come from the germline V gene (reference sequence). The CDR3 is 17 amino acids. After removal of 0 bases from V and 1 base from J, the junction contained 7 bases not matched to a gene.

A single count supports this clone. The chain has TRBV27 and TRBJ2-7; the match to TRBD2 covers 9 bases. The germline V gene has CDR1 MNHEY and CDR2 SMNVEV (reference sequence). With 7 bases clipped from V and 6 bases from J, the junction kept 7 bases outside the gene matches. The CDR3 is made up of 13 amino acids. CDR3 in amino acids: CASNLAGSAEQYF. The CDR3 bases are TGTGCCAGCAATCTAGCGGGATCGGCCGAGCAGTACTTC.

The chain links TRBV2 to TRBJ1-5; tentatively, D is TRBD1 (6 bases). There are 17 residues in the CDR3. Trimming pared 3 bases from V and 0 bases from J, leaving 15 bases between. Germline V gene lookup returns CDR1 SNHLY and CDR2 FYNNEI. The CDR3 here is CASSDTGQIHSNQPQHF. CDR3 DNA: TGTGCCAGCAGTGACACTGGACAGATCCATAGCAATCAGCCCCAGCATTTT.

The CDR3 DNA sequence: TGTGCCAGCAGCCACAGGGGCTCTGAGCAGTTCTTC. Translation gives CASSHRGSEQFF. The V and J genes are TRBV7-6 and TRBJ2-1; TRBD1 matches 7 bases. Germline CDR1 and CDR2: SGHVS and FNYEAQ. The CDR3 has 12 amino acids. J was trimmed by 9 bases and V by 5 bases; bases with no gene match: 4.

This CDR3 reads CASSEGSSGEQADTQYF. For the CDR3, the DNA is TGTGCCAGCAGTGAAGGGTCTAGCGGGGAACAAGCAGATACGCAGTATTTT. The chain couples TRBV2 to TRBJ2-3, with 9 bases identical to TRBD2. Germline values: CDR1 SNHLY, CDR2 FYNNEI. V trimming: 1 base; J trimming: 4 bases; junction bases outside the gene matches: 9. The CDR3 runs to 17 residues.

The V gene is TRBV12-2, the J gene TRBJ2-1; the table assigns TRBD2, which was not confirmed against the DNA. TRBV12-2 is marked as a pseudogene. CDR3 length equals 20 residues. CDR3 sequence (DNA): TGTGCAAGTCGCTTAGACTCGACTAGCGGGAGGGGGAGCTCCTACAATGAGCAGTTCTTC. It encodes CASRLDSTSGRGSSYNEQFF.